This record covers a single T cell receptor beta chain. Its antigen is unknown. The sample holds no much larger clone one base away, and base qualities are not on file. V trim: 1 base; J trim: 2 bases; unmatched bases: 2. The CDR3 measures 15 amino acids from cysteine to phenylalanine. Solely the CDR3 DNA is kept, with 45 bases framed from the first base. CDR1 and CDR2 were assigned from the germline V gene as SGDLS and YYNGEE. This sample stems from a study of T cell changes during pregnancy in multiple sclerosis (dated by TCRdb to about 2019). Describing the broader study: The study looked at changes in the T cell repertoire across pregnancy in women with multiple sclerosis.

Library construction relied on the immunoSEQ multiplex PCR assay. TCRdb re-hosts the immuneACCESS table, in-frame sequences only. Its copies lack some clones; in the studies checked, an unresolved V gene accounts for under half of them, and the cause for the rest is not known. A total of around 78,000 clones appear in this sample, 75% to 95% of them only once. The top ten clones comprise 0.7% of the sample. The chain was built from TRBV9 and TRBJ2-3; the junction holds 9 bases that match TRBD2. The sequence was obtained from a female donor in good health, enrolled as a control in a pregnancy study. The source was peripheral blood, collected in the third trimester of pregnancy. The CDR3 amino acid sequence is: CASSVPSGATDTQYF. The bases are TGTGCCAGCAGCGTACCTAGCGGGGCCACAGATACGCAGTATTTT.